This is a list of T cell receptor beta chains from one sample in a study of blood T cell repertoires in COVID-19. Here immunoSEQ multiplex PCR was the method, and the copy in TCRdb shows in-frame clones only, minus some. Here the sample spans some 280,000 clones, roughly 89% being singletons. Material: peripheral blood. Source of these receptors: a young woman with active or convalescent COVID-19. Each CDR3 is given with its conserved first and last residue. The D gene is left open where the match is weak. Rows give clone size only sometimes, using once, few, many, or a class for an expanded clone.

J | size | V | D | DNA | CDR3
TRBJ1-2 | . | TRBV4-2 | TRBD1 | TGTGCCAGCAGCCAAGATAGGGTGCAGGGGGCGCGAGGCTACACCTTC | CASSQDRVQGARGYTF
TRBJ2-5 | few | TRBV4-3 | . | TGCGCCAGCAGCCAAGATAGGGGGGGCCAAGAGACCCAGTACTTC | CASSQDRGGQETQYF
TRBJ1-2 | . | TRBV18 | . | TGTGCCAGCTCGGCCCTCAGGGGTGATGGCTACACCTTC | CASSALRGDGYTF
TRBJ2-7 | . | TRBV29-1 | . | TGCAGCGTTGTATCCCCGGGCGAGCAGTACTTC | CSVVSPGEQYF
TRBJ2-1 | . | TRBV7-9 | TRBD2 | TGTGCCAGCAGCTTAGCGCAGATTGCTAGCGGGGGGGCCTGGAATGAGCAGTTCTTC | CASSLAQIASGGAWNEQFF
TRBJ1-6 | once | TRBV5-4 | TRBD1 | TGTGCCAGCAGCGGCCGGGACAGGGGTTCACCCCTCCACTTT | CASSGRDRGSPLHF
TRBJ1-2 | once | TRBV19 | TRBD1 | TGTGCCAGTAGTATCCACAGGGGGGAAAAAGGCTACACCTTC | CASSIHRGEKGYTF
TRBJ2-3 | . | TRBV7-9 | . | TGTGCCAGCAGCCCAGGTGGGGATACGCAGTATTTT | CASSPGGDTQYF
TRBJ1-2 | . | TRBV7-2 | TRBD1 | TGTGCCAGCAGCCCCAGGACAGGGGAAGGCTATGGCTACACCTTC | CASSPRTGEGYGYTF
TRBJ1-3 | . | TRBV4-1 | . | TGCGCCAGCAGTAGACCCCCGGGGGGGACGAGTGGAAACACCATATATTTT | CASSRPPGGTSGNTIYF
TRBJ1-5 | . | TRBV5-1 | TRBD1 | TGCGCCAGCAGCTTGTTAGGGGGCGAGGATCAGCCCCAGCATTTT | CASSLLGGEDQPQHF
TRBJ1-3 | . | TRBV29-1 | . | TGCAGCGTTGTTGGACAGTCCTCTGGAAACACCATATATTTT | CSVVGQSSGNTIYF